This T cell receptor (beta chain) is drawn from a study of T cells in Graves' hyperthyroidism and ophthalmopathy. General study findings and limits: Most thyroid-expanded clonotypes above 0.001 were also found in blood.

TCR beta CDR3 region amplification was performed from RNA transcripts. A set of HTBI primers served as the primers for a first-round RT-PCR of the TCR CDR3. TCRdb passed the multiplex PCR reads through MiXCR, listing each CDR3 protein once. The sample has about 840,000 distinct CDR3 sequences, 38% seen once. Diagnosis of hyperthyroidism was new in patients aged 18 to 65, and its duration was under 2 months. Extraction of PBMCs used under 13 ml of fresh peripheral blood. The CDR3 is 11 amino acids in total, end residues counted. CDR1 is SGHTA and CDR2 is FQGNSA in the germline V gene. As for this clonotype: The antigen is unknown. The CDR3 does not end in the conserved phenylalanine or tryptophan, so this is likely a read error. It is unclear where the CDR3 begins or ends on the DNA, so no DNA is shown, and the CDR3 is as TCRdb lists it.

V gene TRBV7-2 combines with J gene TRBJ1-4; the table names TRBD1, a call not compared with the DNA. This TCR was recovered from a man in his late teens or twenties with Graves' hyperthyroidism. Sequenced sample: blood. The CDR3 sequence: CASSWATRSKL.